This T cell receptor (beta chain) is drawn from a study of blood T cell repertoires in COVID-19. Background on the study: Whether acute or convalescent, the COVID-19 samples came from the United States, Italy and Spain. PBMCs, B-cell-depleted T cells, or T cells provided the cDNA or gDNA that made up the material.

Trimming pared 0 bases from V and 5 bases from J, leaving 17 bases between. Germline V CDR1 and CDR2: LGHNA, YNFKEQ. This CDR3 is built from 18 residues. As originally analysed: Quantification of nucleated cells was approximated via reference gene primer amplification. Data came from immunoSEQ multiplex PCR; TCRdb stores just in-frame clones and leaves some out. V and J calls and clone size are given by that table; D and trimming were obtained from the DNA. The data show 250,000 to 350,000 clones, with about nine tenths seen just once and 2.2% held by the top ten. Sequencing was performed on peripheral blood. This sequence originates from a woman aged 50 to 65 who had recovered from COVID-19. The chain uses TRBV4-2 and TRBJ1-6; D is perhaps TRBD1 (5 bases). For the CDR3, the DNA is TGTGCCAGCAGCCAAGAGTTTTTCCCTCCGGGGGATAATTCACCCCTCCACTTT. Its translation: CASSQEFFPPGDNSPLHF.